A single sample is the source of the 19 T cell receptor beta chains below, sequenced in a study of T cells in women clearing cervical HPV infection. Profiling relied on immunoSEQ multiplex PCR, and the TCRdb table lists in-frame clones only, not all of them. In total, the table holds some 30,000 clones. Source material: blood buffy coat. The receptor set was obtained from a woman aged 18 to 75 with a cervical HPV16 infection that either progressed to CIN3+ or cleared (not recorded which).

With regard to this clone: Sequencing ends 3 residues short of the CDR3 end; the germline J gene provides the rest. V is TRBV18 and J is TRBJ1-2, with no clear D. Looked up from germline, CDR1 is KGHSH and CDR2 is LQKENI. The length of the CDR3 is 13 residues. The CDR3: CASSDNDRPDYTF. CDR3 bases read: TGTGCCAGCTCTGACAACGACCGCCCCGAC.

In regard to this clone: The read ends 3 residues early relative to the CDR3; the germline J gene fills the gap. V and J are TRBV7-7 and TRBJ2-2, with no clear D. The CDR3 is 14 amino acids. Trimming pared 3 bases from V and 3 bases from J, leaving 8 bases between. CDR1 and CDR2 from the germline V gene are SSHAT and FNYEAQ (reference sequence). The CDR3 loop is CASSFFPDTGELFF. The CDR3 DNA, read in part, is TGTGCCAGCAGCTTTTTTCCCGACACCGGGGAG.

Worth noting for this clone: With the read ending 3 residues before the CDR3 end, the germline J gene is used to fill in that end. J is TRBJ2-2 and V is TRBV5-1, with 9 bases aligning to TRBD1. Germline CDR1 reads SGHRS; CDR2 reads YFSETQ. The CDR3 totals 16 residues. Trimming removed 0 bases from V and 3 bases from J; junction bases left unmatched: 3. The CDR3 loop is CASSLEGQGDTGELFF. CDR3 DNA, as far as it was read: TGCGCCAGCAGCTTGGAGGGACAGGGTGACACCGGGGAG.

As concerns this clone: The CDR3 is cut off 3 residues early in the read; its end comes from the germline J gene. V usage is TRBV2 and J usage is TRBJ2-2, with 8 bases fitting TRBD2. Germline V lookup: CDR1 SNHLY, CDR2 FYNNEI. V gave up 4 bases and J gave up 1 base; unmatched junction bases: 8. The CDR3 has 17 amino acids. Partial CDR3 DNA: TGTGCCAGCAGTGCCCCGGGACTAGAGGTGAACACCGGGGAG. Its protein product is CASSAPGLEVNTGE. In full, the CDR3 reads CASSAPGLEVNTGELFF.

Concerning this clone: With the read ending 3 residues before the CDR3 end, the germline J gene is used to fill in that end. The chain joins TRBV19 to TRBJ1-2, with TRBD1 as a possible D gene (5 bases). CDR1 and CDR2 from the germline V gene are LNHDA and SQIVND (reference sequence). The CDR3 covers 15 residues. CDR3 DNA (partial): TGTGCCAGTAGTCCGGGGACTAGCGGGCACTACGAC. This encodes CASSPGTSGHYD. The full-length CDR3 reads as CASSPGTSGHYDYTF.

Partial CDR3 DNA: TGCAGTGCTGCTCGGACAGGGGGCGCGAGCAATCAGCCG. It codes for CSAARTGGASNQP. The CDR3 in its entirety is CSAARTGGASNQPQYF. This chain connects TRBV20-1 to TRBJ2-3; 11 bases match TRBD1. The CDR3 end is not reached by the read, which stops 3 residues before it; the germline J gene fills it in. The CDR3 contains 16 residues. The germline CDR1 and CDR2 sequences are DFQATT and SNEGSKA (reference sequence).

Concerning this clone itself: The read terminates 3 residues ahead of where the CDR3 ends, so the germline J gene completes it. This chain connects TRBV5-4 to TRBJ1-1, with D maybe TRBD1 (6 bases). Trimming shortened V by 4 bases and J by 1 base, and 11 bases separated the two germline ends. CDR3 size: 14 residues. Germline V lookup: CDR1 SGHNT, CDR2 YYREEE (reference sequence). Here the CDR3 reads CASSPDRPNTEAFF. CDR3 DNA, as far as it was read: TGTGCCAGCAGCCCGGACAGACCGAACACTGAA.

Comments on this clone: The missing CDR3 end, 3 residues past where the read stops, is filled in from the germline J gene. The rearrangement joins TRBV30 to TRBJ1-2, with 8 bases matching TRBD1. The V gene's germline CDR1 is GTSNPN and CDR2 SVGIG (reference sequence). This CDR3 is 16 amino acids long. V lost 4 bases, J lost 2 bases, and 12 bases stayed unmatched. The CDR3 protein is CAWMKDRDVPNYGYTF. The DNA read from the CDR3 is TGTGCCTGGATGAAGGACAGGGACGTTCCAAACTATGGC.

In regard to this clone: The read falls 3 residues short of the CDR3 end, and the missing part is taken from the germline J gene. V usage is TRBV19 and J usage is TRBJ2-2; 8 nucleotides match TRBD1. The germline V gene has CDR1 LNHDA and CDR2 SQIVND (reference sequence). The CDR3 has 15 residues. The CDR3: CASSARDRSAEKLFF. The CDR3 DNA, read in part, is TGTGCCAGTAGTGCCCGGGACAGGAGTGCTGAAAAG.

Points on this clone: The sequenced fragment ends 3 residues before the CDR3 boundary, so the rest is inferred from the germline J gene. This chain joins TRBV2 and TRBJ2-4; no definite D call. Germline CDR1 SNHLY, CDR2 FYNNEI. The CDR3 is 15 residues long. CDR3 region: CASSDSVRLIMGQYF. Partial CDR3 DNA: TGTGCCAGCAGTGATAGTGTCAGGTTGATTATGGGT. Together with reference TRBV2 and TRBJ2-4, the CDR3 gives the full variable domain: EPEVTQTPSHQVTQMGQEVILRCVPISNHLYFYWYRQILGQKVEFLVSFYNNEISEKSEIFDDQFSVERPDGSNFTLKIRSTKLEDSAMYFCASSDSVRLIMGQYFGAGTRLSVL.

On this clone itself: With the read ending 3 residues before the CDR3 end, the germline J gene is used to fill in that end. The chain carries TRBV5-4 and TRBJ1-1, with unresolved D. From germline, CDR1 is SGHNT and CDR2 YYREEE (reference sequence). This CDR3 comprises 14 residues. V lost 0 bases, J lost 1 base, and 7 bases lay in between. CDR3 protein: CASSLVPRNTEAFF. Incomplete CDR3 DNA: TGTGCCAGCAGCTTGGTGCCGCGGAACACTGAA.

With respect to this clone: Read sequence stops 3 residues before the CDR3 end, and the germline J gene provides the missing end. The V gene is TRBV20-1, the J gene TRBJ2-5, with TRBD2 matching 8 bases. Germline trimming cut 3 bases from V and 1 base from J; bases unmatched to any gene: 4. CDR1 is DFQATT and CDR2 is SNEGSKA in the germline V gene (reference sequence). This CDR3 contains 14 residues. The CDR3: CSARAGGGQETQYF. The DNA read from the CDR3 is TGCAGTGCTAGGGCCGGGGGGGGCCAAGAGACC.

In regard to this clone: The sequence runs out 3 residues before the end of the CDR3; the remainder is reconstructed from the germline J gene. The chain links TRBV6-1 to TRBJ1-2; TRBD1 matches 8 bases. Germline CDR1 MNHNS, CDR2 SASEGT. The CDR3 is 14 amino acids. CDR3 DNA, as far as it was read: TGTGCCAGCAGTGAAGGGACAGGGATCGGAGGC. Its protein is CASSEGTGIGG. The whole CDR3 protein reads CASSEGTGIGGYTF.

Points on this clone: The read falls 3 residues short of the CDR3 end, and the missing part is taken from the germline J gene. The V gene is TRBV20-1, the J gene TRBJ1-1; 7 bases map to TRBD1. J was trimmed by 0 bases and V by 5 bases; bases with no gene match: 6. This CDR3 spans 14 amino acids. Germline V lookup: CDR1 DFQATT, CDR2 SNEGSKA (reference sequence). CDR3 DNA, as far as it was read: TGCAGTGCTCAGACAGGGAACCTGAACACTGAA. Translated, it gives CSAQTGNLNTE. From start to end, the CDR3 is CSAQTGNLNTEAFF.

Concerning this clone: The read is 3 residues too short to cover the CDR3 end, so that end is filled in from the germline J gene. The chain joins TRBV10-1 to TRBJ2-3; D assignment may be TRBD1 or TRBD2 (5 bases each). The CDR3 is made up of 14 amino acids. The V end was cut by 5 bases, the J end by 2 bases, with 11 bases between. Germline V lookup: CDR1 WNHNN, CDR2 SYGVQD (reference sequence). The part of the CDR3 DNA that was read is TGCGCCAGCAGTCGCGAGGGGCACACAGATACG. This encodes CASSREGHTDT. The full CDR3 is CASSREGHTDTQYF.

With regard to this clone: The read ends 3 residues early relative to the CDR3; the germline J gene fills the gap. This sequence joins TRBV7-9 and TRBJ1-1; D is undetermined. The CDR3 runs 13 residues. Germline CDR1 reads SEHNR; CDR2 reads FQNEAQ (reference sequence). Trimming took 4 bases from V and 2 from J, leaving 8 bases between them. The CDR3 bases that were read are TGTGCCAGCAGCTCGCAGGCTAACACTGAA. Amino acids: CASSSQANTE. The full CDR3 is CASSSQANTEAFF.

Concerning this clone: The read terminates 3 residues before the CDR3 end, so the remaining end is supplied by the germline J gene. This chain connects TRBV7-2 to TRBJ2-7, with 10 bases fitting TRBD2. The length of the CDR3 is 16 residues. V shed 4 bases, J shed 2 bases, and the junction held 8 bases outside the gene matches. Germline CDR1 reads SGHTA; CDR2 reads FQGNSA. CDR3 DNA, as far as it was read: TGTGCCAGCAGCTCAGCCGGACTAGCGGTCGCCTACGAG. It encodes CASSSAGLAVAYE. The whole CDR3 reads CASSSAGLAVAYEQYF.

Comments on this clone: Read coverage stops 3 residues before the CDR3 terminus; the germline J gene supplies the remainder. The chain carries TRBV20-1 and TRBJ2-3; 8 bases agree with TRBD2. This CDR3 is built from 16 residues. CDR1 DFQATT and CDR2 SNEGSKA come from the germline V gene (reference sequence). V shed 0 bases, J shed 2 bases, and the junction held 7 bases outside the gene matches. The sequenced CDR3 bases are TGCAGTGCTAGAGATAACCAGCGGGGGAACACAGATACG. It specifies CSARDNQRGNTDT. The complete CDR3 protein is CSARDNQRGNTDTQYF.

Concerning this clone itself: The CDR3 end lies 3 residues beyond the end of the read and is filled in from the germline J gene. The chain carries TRBV19 and TRBJ1-6; tentatively, D is TRBD1 (5 bases). The germline V gene has CDR1 LNHDA and CDR2 SQIVND (reference sequence). The CDR3 sequence is 14 residues long. Trimming removed 5 bases at V and 10 bases at J, with 15 bases between. The CDR3 DNA, read in part, is TGTGCCAGTAGTCGACAGCCTAATTTATCACCC. Its translation is CASSRQPNLSP. The full CDR3 protein is CASSRQPNLSPLHF.